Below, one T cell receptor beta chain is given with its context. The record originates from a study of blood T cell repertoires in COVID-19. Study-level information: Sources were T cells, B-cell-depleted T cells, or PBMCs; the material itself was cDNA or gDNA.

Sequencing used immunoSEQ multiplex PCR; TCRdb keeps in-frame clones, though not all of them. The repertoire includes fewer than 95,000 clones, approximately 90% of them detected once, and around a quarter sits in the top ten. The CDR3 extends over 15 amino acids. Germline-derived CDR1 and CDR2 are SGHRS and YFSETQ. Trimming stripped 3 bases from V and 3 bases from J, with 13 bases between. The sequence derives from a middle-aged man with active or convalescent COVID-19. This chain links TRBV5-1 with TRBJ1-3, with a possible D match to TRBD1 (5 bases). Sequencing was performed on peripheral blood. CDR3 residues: CASSSLGEDGNTIYF. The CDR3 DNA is TGCGCCAGCAGCTCTCTGGGGGAGGATGGAAACACCATATATTTT.